This T cell receptor beta chain emerged from a study of neurological immune-mediated disorders (dated by TCRdb to the late 2010s). At the level of the whole study: Among the 34 multiple sclerosis patients, relapsing-remitting MS accounted for some 30 and secondary progressive MS accounted for 3. Using UMI-based sequencing, the study compared peripheral blood TCR-beta repertoires from patients with HTLV-I-associated myelopathy (HAM/TSP), patients with multiple sclerosis, and healthy controls. The 95 to 120 TCR-beta libraries covered PBMC samples along with longitudinal samples, technical triplicates, and paired sorted CD4+ and CD8+ T-cell subsets. Of the roughly 70 subjects in the cohort, about 14 were HAM/TSP patients, roughly 35 were multiple sclerosis patients, and around 20 were healthy controls. Points the paper makes about the study in general: The MS cluster was not associated with any clinical or MRI features, and the authors stated that larger cohorts are needed. TCR clonal expansion was highest in HAM/TSP patients and lowest in MS patients, with MS patients falling below even healthy controls. Phylogenetic analysis grouped repertoires from 18 of 34 MS patients into a cluster of related CDR3 sequences, suggesting a possible repertoire-level signature. No identical CDR3 amino acid sequences were shared among expanded clones across subjects, suggesting private TCR-beta repertoires in all groups.

Unsorted PBMC libraries were generated from 2 million PBMCs stored in RNAlater at -80 °C until RNA extraction. Multiple sclerosis patients were enrolled in a US clinical protocol under which disease progression was evaluated by magnetic resonance imaging. Peripheral blood was subjected to Ficoll-Hypaque density gradient centrifugation to isolate PBMCs, which were then cryopreserved in liquid nitrogen. cDNA was synthesized by template-switch 5'RACE using a primer carrying a 10-nucleotide random unique molecular identifier by which each TCR transcript was tagged. Every sequencing run covered 15-18 subjects and yielded more than 160 million TCR-beta sequences. The RNeasy kit was used to extract total RNA. The KAPA Real-time Library Amplification kit was used to amplify TCR-beta VDJ regions with primers targeting the TCR constant region and the 5'RACE anchor. Sample indexes and Illumina adaptors were added in a first PCR, and a second PCR then increased library yield. After Ampure bead purification, the roughly 650 bp TCR product was size-selected on a 2% E-gel SizeSelection system. Before pooling, library quality was checked on a Bioanalyzer, concentration was measured with Qubit, and libraries were quantified with the Kapa Library Quantification kit. An Illumina HiSeq 2500 was used to sequence the libraries paired-end at 2 x 150 bp. To increase sequence diversity, roughly 24-31% phiX was spiked into each library pool. On the authors' methods: Quality-filtered reads were processed with the UMI-based MiGEC pipeline, and over 75% of raw TCR sequences were removed by the MiGEC pipeline during error correction. IMGT germline references were used for alignment of VDJ genes, and clonotypes were defined by a unique CDR3 amino acid sequence together with V-J genes. Clonal expansion, Shannon diversity, and CDR3 relatedness (CalcPairwiseDistances, ClusterSamples) were evaluated with VDJtools, and phylogenetic trees were built with CLCbio workbench. Using coefficient-of-variation modelling across technical triplicates, the study counted a clone as expanded if it had at least 8 unique UMIs. The raw public reads went through TCRdb reprocessing: fastp at Q25, MiXCR clone calling, in-frame beta chains kept. Each CDR3 protein appears once, grouped with its most common genes and DNA. None of the V and J calls come from the authors' own analysis; TCRdb made them. The sample yields roughly 59,000 distinct CDR3 sequences; 5.2% were counted once. Roughly 5.7% of the sample comes from the top ten.

CDR1 is given as SGDLS and CDR2 as YYNGEE, both from the germline V gene. V gives up 0 bases and J gives up 4 bases, and the segment between their germline ends measures 13 bases. The CDR3, from cysteine to phenylalanine, totals 15 residues. Only CDR3 DNA remains: 45 bases, in frame from the first base. This clonotype was detected ten times or more. There is no known antigen for this receptor. Base qualities are not provided; no much larger clone lies one nucleotide away. This chain joins TRBV9 to TRBJ1-1, with no reliable assignment of the D segment. The origin of this receptor is a human donor with multiple sclerosis. The donor label of this sample is uncertain. The material sequenced was PBMCs. Here is the DNA: TGTGCCAGCAGCGTAGAGGGAGCGGCCTCCACTGAAGCTTTCTTT. It encodes CASSVEGAASTEAFF.